The rows below give T cell receptor beta chains drawn from one sample of a study of cytomegalovirus exposure and HLA in healthy donors. Measured with immunoSEQ multiplex PCR; TCRdb has only the in-frame clones, and not every one. The sample yields approximately 200,000 clones, 79% seen once. Material for sequencing was PBMCs. These receptors were taken from a girl aged 5-17 years in good health and CMV-seropositive. Both conserved end residues are part of each CDR3. The D gene is left open where the match is weak. Some rows have no size entry. The others give once, few or many, or a class for an expanded clone.

v_gene	abundance	j_gene	d_gene	CDR3aa	CDR3nt
TRBV4-3	-	TRBJ1-6	TRBD1	CASSPETPGQGLSPLHF	TGCGCCAGCAGCCCAGAGACCCCGGGACAGGGCCTTTCACCCCTCCACTTT
TRBV25-1	-	TRBJ2-3	-	CASAFPSPGTDTQYF	TGTGCCAGTGCGTTTCCTTCACCGGGCACAGATACGCAGTATTTT
TRBV19	-	TRBJ1-2	-	CASSIEGKAGGYTF	TGTGCCAGTAGTATAGAAGGCAAAGCGGGGGGCTACACCTTC
TRBV7-2	-	TRBJ1-5	-	CASSLGNRNQPQHF	TGTGCCAGCAGCTTAGGTAACAGGAACCAGCCCCAGCATTTT
TRBV18	-	TRBJ2-7	-	CASSPVAVAGQSSYEQYF	TGTGCCAGCTCACCAGTGGCGGTCGCAGGGCAGAGCTCCTACGAGCAGTACTTC
TRBV10-3	-	TRBJ1-2	TRBD1	CAISVDREVGGYTF	TGTGCCATCAGTGTCGACAGGGAAGTTGGTGGCTACACCTTC
TRBV7-6	-	TRBJ2-7	-	CASSPSGGQWDF	TGTGCCAGCAGCCCCAGTGGAGGACAGTGGGACTTC
TRBV7-6	-	TRBJ2-7	TRBD2	CASSLVGRVGGTTYEQYF	TGTGCCAGCAGCTTAGTTGGCCGAGTCGGGGGGACTACCTACGAGCAGTACTTC
TRBV4-1	-	TRBJ2-3	-	CASSHPADTQYF	TGCGCCAGCAGCCACCCGGCAGATACGCAGTATTTT
TRBV27	-	TRBJ2-2	TRBD1	CASSPKDRGSGELFF	TGTGCCAGCAGTCCAAAGGACAGGGGGAGCGGGGAGCTGTTTTTT
TRBV6-5	-	TRBJ1-2	TRBD1	CASSQSGGGYTF	TGTGCCAGCAGTCAATCAGGGGGCGGCTACACCTTC
TRBV7-2	-	TRBJ2-5	-	CASSLDGGGETQYF	TGTGCCAGCAGCTTAGATGGTGGGGGCGAGACCCAGTACTTC
TRBV13	-	TRBJ2-1	TRBD2	CASRLTSGGYNEQFF	TGTGCCAGCAGATTGACTAGCGGGGGTTACAATGAGCAGTTCTTC
TRBV6-1	-	TRBJ2-7	-	CASSGRDPSYEQYF	TGTGCCAGCAGTGGCAGGGATCCCTCCTACGAGCAGTACTTC
TRBV4-1	-	TRBJ1-5	-	CASSHNSNQPQHF	TGCGCCAGCAGCCATAATAGCAATCAGCCCCAGCATTTT
TRBV11-2	-	TRBJ1-6	-	CASSSTGPWTYNSPLHF	TGTGCCAGCAGCTCCACAGGGCCTTGGACCTATAATTCACCCCTCCACTTT
TRBV10-3	once	TRBJ1-3	-	CAISSTGTGNTIYF	TGTGCCATCAGTTCTACAGGGACTGGAAACACCATATATTTT
TRBV9	-	TRBJ2-6	-	CASSVGRSGANVLTF	TGTGCCAGCAGCGTAGGGAGGTCTGGGGCCAACGTCCTGACTTTC
TRBV27	-	TRBJ1-2	TRBD1	CASSWGQGGGGYTF	TGTGCCAGCAGTTGGGGACAGGGGGGTGGTGGCTACACCTTC
TRBV21-1	-	TRBJ2-7	-	CASSNKDRPATKDSYEQYF	TGTGCCAGCAGCAACAAGGACAGGCCCGCAACGAAGGACTCCTACGAGCAGTACTTC
TRBV7-2	-	TRBJ1-2	-	CASSPQGYGYTF	TGTGCCAGCAGCCCACAGGGCTATGGCTACACCTTC
TRBV7-8	-	TRBJ2-7	-	CASSLVGRTVPTKQYF	TGTGCCAGCAGCTTAGTTGGTCGTACAGTACCTACGAAGCAGTACTTC
TRBV11-3	-	TRBJ2-7	-	CASSYLLGGEQYF	TGTGCCAGCAGCTACCTCTTGGGGGGTGAGCAGTACTTC
TRBV6-6	-	TRBJ1-3	-	CASSRRDLNTIYF	TGTGCCAGCAGCCGCCGGGATTTAAACACCATATATTTT
TRBV27	-	TRBJ2-3	-	CASSLKDRLPDTQYF	TGTGCCAGCAGTTTAAAAGACAGGCTCCCAGATACGCAGTATTTT
TRBV18	-	TRBJ2-3	-	CASSPRLEVTDTQYF	TGTGCCAGCTCACCGCGACTAGAGGTAACAGATACGCAGTATTTT
TRBV4-3	-	TRBJ1-6	-	CASSQDWGGFSPLHF	TGCGCCAGCAGCCAAGATTGGGGGGGATTTTCACCCCTCCACTTT
TRBV4-3	-	TRBJ2-7	-	CASSQDLQGPYEQYF	TGCGCCAGCAGCCAGGACCTGCAGGGCCCCTACGAGCAGTACTTC
TRBV4-3	few	TRBJ2-7	-	CASSPTTTGSYEQYF	TGCGCCAGCAGCCCTACTACGACAGGCTCCTACGAGCAGTACTTC
TRBV10-3	-	TRBJ1-5	-	CATPGDSNQPQHF	TGTGCCACGCCGGGAGATAGCAATCAGCCCCAGCATTTT
TRBV5-4	few	TRBJ2-5	TRBD2	CASSLGTSGGQTQYF	TGTGCCAGCAGCCTGGGGACTAGCGGGGGACAGACCCAGTACTTC
TRBV9	-	TRBJ1-5	-	CASSVERGQPQHF	TGTGCCAGCAGCGTAGAGCGGGGACAGCCCCAGCATTTT
TRBV11-2	-	TRBJ2-7	-	CASSLPRGGRYEQYF	TGTGCCAGCAGCCTTCCTAGGGGGGGGCGATACGAGCAGTACTTC
TRBV7-9	once	TRBJ1-2	-	CASSPLGSPNYGYTF	TGTGCCAGCAGCCCATTGGGGAGCCCCAACTATGGCTACACCTTC
TRBV10-1	-	TRBJ1-1	-	CASRRQLNTEAFF	TGCGCCAGCAGACGACAGTTGAACACTGAAGCTTTCTTT
TRBV10-2	-	TRBJ2-7	TRBD1	CASSWDSRPYEQYF	TGCGCCAGCAGTTGGGACAGTAGACCCTACGAGCAGTACTTC
TRBV21-1	-	TRBJ2-7	-	CASSKPHLPRRSSYEQYF	TGTGCCAGCAGCAAACCCCATTTACCACGCCGGAGCTCCTACGAGCAGTACTTC
TRBV30	-	TRBJ2-7	-	CAWTVQGAEQYF	TGTGCCTGGACGGTTCAAGGGGCGGAGCAGTACTTC
TRBV9	-	TRBJ2-2	-	CASSVGRTVGGELFF	TGTGCCAGCAGCGTTGGGAGGACGGTAGGGGGGGAGCTGTTTTTT
TRBV6-6	-	TRBJ1-2	TRBD1	CASSGGTGWDYGYTF	TGTGCCAGCAGTGGAGGGACAGGGTGGGACTATGGCTACACCTTC
TRBV10-3	-	TRBJ1-2	-	CAISDSFGRAVAYGYTF	TGTGCCATCAGTGACTCTTTCGGCAGGGCGGTTGCCTATGGCTACACCTTC
TRBV6-5	-	TRBJ2-7	TRBD2	CASSSPSGGFYEQYF	TGTGCCAGCAGTTCACCTAGCGGGGGGTTCTACGAGCAGTACTTC